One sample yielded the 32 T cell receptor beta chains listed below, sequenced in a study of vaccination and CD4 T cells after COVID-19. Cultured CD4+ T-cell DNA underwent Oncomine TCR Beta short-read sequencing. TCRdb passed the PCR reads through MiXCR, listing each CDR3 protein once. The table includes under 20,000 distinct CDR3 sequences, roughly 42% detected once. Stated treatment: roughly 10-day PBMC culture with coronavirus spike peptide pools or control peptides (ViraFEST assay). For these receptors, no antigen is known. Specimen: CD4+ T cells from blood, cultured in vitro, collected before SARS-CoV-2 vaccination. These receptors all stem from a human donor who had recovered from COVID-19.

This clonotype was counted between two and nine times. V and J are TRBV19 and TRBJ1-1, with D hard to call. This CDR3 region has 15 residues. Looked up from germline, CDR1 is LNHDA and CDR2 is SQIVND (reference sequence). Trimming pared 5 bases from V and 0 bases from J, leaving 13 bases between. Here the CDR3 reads CASSAPGLLNTEAFF. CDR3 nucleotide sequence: TGTGCCAGTAGTGCCCCTGGACTTTTGAACACTGAAGCTTTCTTT.

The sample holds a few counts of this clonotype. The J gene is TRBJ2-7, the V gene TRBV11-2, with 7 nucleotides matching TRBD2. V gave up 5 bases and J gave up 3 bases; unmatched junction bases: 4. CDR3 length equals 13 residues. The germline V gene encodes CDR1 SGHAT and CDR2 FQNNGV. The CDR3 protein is CASSPRDYYEQYF. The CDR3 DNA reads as TGTGCCAGCAGCCCTCGGGACTACTACGAGCAGTACTTC.

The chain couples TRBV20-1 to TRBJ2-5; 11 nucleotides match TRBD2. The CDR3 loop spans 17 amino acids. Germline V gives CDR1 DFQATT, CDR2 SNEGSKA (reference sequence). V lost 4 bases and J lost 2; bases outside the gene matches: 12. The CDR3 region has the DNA TGCAGTGCTACAAAAGGGACTAGCGGAGCCACACAAGAGACCCAGTACTTC. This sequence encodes CSATKGTSGATQETQYF.

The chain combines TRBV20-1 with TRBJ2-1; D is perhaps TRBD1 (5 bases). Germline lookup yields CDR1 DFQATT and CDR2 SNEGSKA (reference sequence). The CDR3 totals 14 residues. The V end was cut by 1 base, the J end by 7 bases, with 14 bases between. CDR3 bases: TGCAGTGCTAGAGTGGTGGGGCAGGGTAATGAGCAGTTCTTC. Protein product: CSARVVGQGNEQFF.

CDR3 region: CASGSTYEQYF. CDR3 nucleotide sequence: TGTGCCAGCGGGAGCACCTACGAGCAGTACTTC. V usage is TRBV19 and J usage is TRBJ2-7, with a tentative D call TRBD2 (6 bases). CDR1 is LNHDA, CDR2 SQIVND, per germline (reference sequence). The CDR3 loop spans 11 amino acids. Trimming shortened V by 9 bases and J by 2 bases, and 8 bases separated the two germline ends.

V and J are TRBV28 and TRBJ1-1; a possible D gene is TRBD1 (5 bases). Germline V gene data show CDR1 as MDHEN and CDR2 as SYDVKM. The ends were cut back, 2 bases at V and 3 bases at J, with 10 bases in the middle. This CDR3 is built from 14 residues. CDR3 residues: CASSLQGAHTEAFF. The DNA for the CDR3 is TGTGCCAGCAGTTTACAGGGAGCGCACACTGAAGCTTTCTTT.

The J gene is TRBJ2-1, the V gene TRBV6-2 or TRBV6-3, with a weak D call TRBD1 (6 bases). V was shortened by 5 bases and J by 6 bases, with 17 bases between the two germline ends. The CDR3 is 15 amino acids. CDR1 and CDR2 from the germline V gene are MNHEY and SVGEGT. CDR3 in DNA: TGTGCCAGCAGTCCCACCGGACAGCCGGGCAATGAGCAGTTCTTC. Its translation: CASSPTGQPGNEQFF.

CDR3 in amino acids: CASSLLSGGAREQFF. In nucleotides, the CDR3 is TGTGCCAGCAGCCTCCTCTCAGGGGGGGCGAGGGAGCAGTTCTTC. The V call is TRBV27, the J call TRBJ2-1; possibly TRBD1 or TRBD2 for D (7 bases each). CDR1 and CDR2 from the germline V gene are MNHEY and SMNVEV (reference sequence). V was trimmed by 6 bases and J by 10 bases, leaving 22 bases between them. The CDR3 extends over 15 amino acids.

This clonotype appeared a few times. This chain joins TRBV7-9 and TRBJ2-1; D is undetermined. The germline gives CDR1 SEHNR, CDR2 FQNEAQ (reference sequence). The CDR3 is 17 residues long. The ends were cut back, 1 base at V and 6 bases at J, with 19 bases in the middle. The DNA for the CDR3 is TGTGCCAGCAGCTTAGAAGGGAAAGCTTACCTTTCCAATGAGCAGTTCTTC. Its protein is CASSLEGKAYLSNEQFF.

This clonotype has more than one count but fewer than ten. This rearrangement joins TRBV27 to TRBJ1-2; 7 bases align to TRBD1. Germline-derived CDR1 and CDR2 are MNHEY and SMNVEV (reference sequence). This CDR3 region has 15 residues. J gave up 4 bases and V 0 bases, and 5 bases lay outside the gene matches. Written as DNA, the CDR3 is TGTGCCAGCAGTTTATCGGGAGGGGGCCTCTATGGCTACACCTTC. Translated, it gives CASSLSGGGLYGYTF.

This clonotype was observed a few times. Here the CDR3 reads CSATGTPSSPETQYF. The CDR3 region has the DNA TGCAGTGCTACCGGGACACCTTCATCGCCGGAGACCCAGTACTTC. This chain joins TRBV20-1 and TRBJ2-5; TRBD1 might be the D (6 bases). The CDR3 spans 15 residues. V dropped 4 bases and J dropped 5 bases, with 20 bases sitting between them. Per the germline V gene, CDR1 is DFQATT and CDR2 is SNEGSKA (reference sequence).

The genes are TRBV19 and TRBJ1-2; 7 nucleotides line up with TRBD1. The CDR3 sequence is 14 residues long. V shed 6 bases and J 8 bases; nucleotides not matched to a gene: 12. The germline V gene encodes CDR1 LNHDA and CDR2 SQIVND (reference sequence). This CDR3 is CASSPDRERYGYTF. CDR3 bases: TGTGCCAGTAGCCCCGACAGGGAGAGGTACGGCTACACCTTC.

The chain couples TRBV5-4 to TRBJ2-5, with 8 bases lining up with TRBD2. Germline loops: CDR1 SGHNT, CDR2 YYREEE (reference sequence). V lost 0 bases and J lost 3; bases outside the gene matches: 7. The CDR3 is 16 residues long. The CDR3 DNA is TGTGCCAGCAGCTTGGTGGGAACGGGAGGGAAAGAGACCCAGTACTTC. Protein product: CASSLVGTGGKETQYF.

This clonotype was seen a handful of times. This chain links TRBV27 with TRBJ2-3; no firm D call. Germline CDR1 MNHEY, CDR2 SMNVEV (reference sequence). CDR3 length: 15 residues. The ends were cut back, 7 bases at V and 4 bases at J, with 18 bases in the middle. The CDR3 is CASNLVATQSDTQYF. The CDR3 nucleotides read TGTGCCAGCAACCTAGTAGCCACACAATCAGATACGCAGTATTTT.

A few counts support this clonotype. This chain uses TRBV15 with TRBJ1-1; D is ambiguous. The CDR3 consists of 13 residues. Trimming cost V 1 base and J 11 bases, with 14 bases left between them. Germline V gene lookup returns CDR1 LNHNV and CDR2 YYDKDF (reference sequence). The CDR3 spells CATSRGFGEWAFF. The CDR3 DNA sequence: TGTGCCACCAGCAGAGGGTTTGGAGAGTGGGCTTTCTTT.

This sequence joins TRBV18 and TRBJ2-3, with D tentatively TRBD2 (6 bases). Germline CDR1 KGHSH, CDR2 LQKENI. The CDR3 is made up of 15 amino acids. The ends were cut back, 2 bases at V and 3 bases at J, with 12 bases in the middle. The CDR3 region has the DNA TGTGCCAGCTCACCAACGAATGGGGGGACAGATACGCAGTATTTT. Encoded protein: CASSPTNGGTDTQYF.

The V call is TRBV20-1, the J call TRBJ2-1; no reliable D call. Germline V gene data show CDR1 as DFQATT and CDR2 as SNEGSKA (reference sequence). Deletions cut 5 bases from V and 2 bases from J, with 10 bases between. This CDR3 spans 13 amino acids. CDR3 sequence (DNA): TGCAGTGCTGCAGCCCGGGCCTACAATGAGCAGTTCTTC. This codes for CSAAARAYNEQFF.

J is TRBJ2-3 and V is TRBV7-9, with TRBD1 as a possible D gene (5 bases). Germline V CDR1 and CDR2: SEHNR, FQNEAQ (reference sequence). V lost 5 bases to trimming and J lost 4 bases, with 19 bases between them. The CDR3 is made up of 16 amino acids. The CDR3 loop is CASSLEITTGSDTQYF. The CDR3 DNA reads TGTGCCAGCAGCCTAGAGATAACTACAGGATCAGATACGCAGTATTTT.

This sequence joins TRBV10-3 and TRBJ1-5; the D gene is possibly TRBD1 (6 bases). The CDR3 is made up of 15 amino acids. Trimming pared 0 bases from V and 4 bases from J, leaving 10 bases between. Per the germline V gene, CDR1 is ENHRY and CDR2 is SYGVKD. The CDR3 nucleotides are TGTGCCATCAGTGAGTCAGGACAGATAAATCAGCCCCAGCATTTT. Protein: CAISESGQINQPQHF.

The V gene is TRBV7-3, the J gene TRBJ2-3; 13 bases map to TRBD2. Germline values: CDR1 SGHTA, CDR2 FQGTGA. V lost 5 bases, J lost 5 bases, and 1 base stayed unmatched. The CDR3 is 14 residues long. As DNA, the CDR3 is TGTGCCAGCAGCCGACTAGCGGGAGGAGATACGCAGTATTTT. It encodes CASSRLAGGDTQYF.

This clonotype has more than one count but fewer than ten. CDR3: CASTEWGGNTEAFF. DNA for the CDR3: TGTGCCAGCACCGAATGGGGGGGGAACACTGAAGCTTTCTTT. V gene TRBV2 combines with J gene TRBJ1-1, with TRBD1 as a possible D gene (5 bases). Germline values: CDR1 SNHLY, CDR2 FYNNEI. The CDR3 is 14 residues long. Trimming cost V 7 bases and J 1 base, with 13 bases left between them.

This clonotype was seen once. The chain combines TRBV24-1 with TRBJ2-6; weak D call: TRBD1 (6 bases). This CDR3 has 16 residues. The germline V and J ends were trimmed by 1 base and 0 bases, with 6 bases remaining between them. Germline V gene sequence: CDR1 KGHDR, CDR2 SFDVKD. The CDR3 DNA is TGTGCCACCAGTGATTTACAGGGCTCTGGGGCCAACGTCCTGACTTTC. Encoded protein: CATSDLQGSGANVLTF.

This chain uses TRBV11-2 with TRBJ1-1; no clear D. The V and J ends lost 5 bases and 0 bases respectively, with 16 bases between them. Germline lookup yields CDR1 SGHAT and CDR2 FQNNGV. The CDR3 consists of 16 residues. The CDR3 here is CASSRNLGVVNTEAFF. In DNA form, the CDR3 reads TGTGCCAGCAGCCGGAACCTAGGAGTAGTGAACACTGAAGCTTTCTTT.

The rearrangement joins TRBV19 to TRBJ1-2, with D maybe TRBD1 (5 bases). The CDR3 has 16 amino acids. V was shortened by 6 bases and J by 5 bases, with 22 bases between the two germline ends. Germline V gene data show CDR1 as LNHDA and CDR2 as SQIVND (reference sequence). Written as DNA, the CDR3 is TGTGCCAGTAGACCTCCCCGTGGCGGGGGGTTTTATGGCTACACCTTC. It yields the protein CASRPPRGGGFYGYTF. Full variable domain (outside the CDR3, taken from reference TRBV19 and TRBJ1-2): DGGITQSPKYLFRKEGQNVTLSCEQNLNHDAMYWYRQDPGQGLRLIYYSQIVNDFQKGDIAEGYSVSREKKESFPLTVTSAQKNPTAFYLCASRPPRGGGFYGYTFGSGTRLTVV.

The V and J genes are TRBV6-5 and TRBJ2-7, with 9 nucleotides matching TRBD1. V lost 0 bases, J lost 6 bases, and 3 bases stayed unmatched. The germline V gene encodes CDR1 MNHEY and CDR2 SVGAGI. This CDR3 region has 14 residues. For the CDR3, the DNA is TGTGCCAGCAGTTACTCCGGGACAGGGACCGAGCAGTACTTC. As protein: CASSYSGTGTEQYF.

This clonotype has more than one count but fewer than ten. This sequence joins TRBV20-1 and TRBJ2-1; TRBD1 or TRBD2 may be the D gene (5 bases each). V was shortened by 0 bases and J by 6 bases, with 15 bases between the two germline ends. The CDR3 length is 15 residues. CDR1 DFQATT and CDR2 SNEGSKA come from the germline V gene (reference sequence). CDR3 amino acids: CSARDGTRGGNEQFF. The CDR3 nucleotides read TGCAGTGCTAGAGATGGGACCCGAGGAGGCAATGAGCAGTTCTTC.

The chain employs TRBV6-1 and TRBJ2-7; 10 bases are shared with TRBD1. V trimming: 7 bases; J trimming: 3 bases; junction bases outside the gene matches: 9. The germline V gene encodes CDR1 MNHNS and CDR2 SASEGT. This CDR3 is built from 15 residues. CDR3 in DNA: TGTGCCAGCATCGGTTGGGACAGGGGCGACTACGAGCAGTACTTC. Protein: CASIGWDRGDYEQYF.

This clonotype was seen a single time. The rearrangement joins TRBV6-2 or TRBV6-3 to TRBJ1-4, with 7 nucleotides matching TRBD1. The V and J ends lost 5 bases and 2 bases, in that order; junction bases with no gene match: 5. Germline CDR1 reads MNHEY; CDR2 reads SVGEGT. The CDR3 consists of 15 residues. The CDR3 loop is CASSKTGRTNEKLFF. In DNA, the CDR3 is TGTGCCAGCAGTAAGACAGGGCGGACTAATGAAAAACTGTTTTTT.

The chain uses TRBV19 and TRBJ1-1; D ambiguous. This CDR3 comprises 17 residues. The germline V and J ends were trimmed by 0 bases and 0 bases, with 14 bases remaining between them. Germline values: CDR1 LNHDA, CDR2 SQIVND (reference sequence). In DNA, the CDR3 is TGTGCCAGTAGTATAGACGCCGGGTTAATCATGAACACTGAAGCTTTCTTT. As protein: CASSIDAGLIMNTEAFF.

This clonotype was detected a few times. This chain's CDR3 is CAISELKGDGYTF. In nucleotides, the CDR3 is TGTGCCATCAGTGAGCTAAAGGGCGATGGCTACACCTTC. This chain joins TRBV10-3 and TRBJ1-2; D remains unclear. There are 13 residues in the CDR3. Looked up from germline, CDR1 is ENHRY and CDR2 is SYGVKD. V was clipped by 2 bases and J by 6 bases, with 10 bases between them.

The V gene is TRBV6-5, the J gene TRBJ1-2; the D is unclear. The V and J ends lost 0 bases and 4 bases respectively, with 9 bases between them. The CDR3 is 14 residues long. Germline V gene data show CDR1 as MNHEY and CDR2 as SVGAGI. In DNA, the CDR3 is TGTGCCAGCAGTTACTCGACCAGAGGCTATGGCTACACCTTC. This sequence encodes CASSYSTRGYGYTF.

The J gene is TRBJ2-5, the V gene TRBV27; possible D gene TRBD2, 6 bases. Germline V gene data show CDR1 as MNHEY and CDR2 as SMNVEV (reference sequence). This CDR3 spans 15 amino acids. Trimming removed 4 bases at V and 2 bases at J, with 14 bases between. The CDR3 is CASSWTGTRQETQYF. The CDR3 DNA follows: TGTGCCAGCAGTTGGACCGGGACTCGACAAGAGACCCAGTACTTC.